The rows below give T cell receptor beta chains drawn from one sample of a study of T cell responses to AZD1222 COVID-19 vaccine. TCRdb's copy holds only in-frame clones and misses some; the assay was immunoSEQ multiplex PCR. Of about 180,000 clones listed, approximately 91% are singletons. The specimen comprised peripheral blood, sampled on day 0 of AZD1222 vaccination. Every receptor here comes from an adult in good health. Both conserved end residues are part of each CDR3. D genes are given only for firm matches.

TRBV6-5	TRBD2	TRBJ2-5	CASSSSGRAQETQYF	TGTGCCAGCAGTTCTAGCGGGAGGGCCCAAGAGACCCAGTACTTC
TRBV3-1/TRBV3-2	TRBD1	TRBJ1-2	CASSQLTGEYTF	TGTGCCAGCAGCCAGTTGACAGGGGAGTACACCTTC
TRBV9	.	TRBJ2-2	CASSVEASTGELFF	TGTGCCAGCAGCGTAGAGGCTAGCACCGGGGAGCTGTTTTTT
TRBV2	.	TRBJ1-4	CASRAGQPTNEKLFF	TGTGCCAGCAGGGCAGGACAGCCAACTAATGAAAAACTGTTTTTT
TRBV24-1	TRBD2	TRBJ2-1	CATSDSWTSYNEQFF	TGTGCCACCAGTGATTCATGGACTAGCTACAATGAGCAGTTCTTC
TRBV27	TRBD1	TRBJ1-4	CASRPPGQLNEKLFF	TGTGCCAGCAGACCTCCGGGACAGTTGAATGAAAAACTGTTTTTT
TRBV28	.	TRBJ1-1	CASSLYDRWWAFF	TGTGCCAGCAGTTTATATGACAGATGGTGGGCTTTCTTT
TRBV7-3	.	TRBJ2-7	CASSLKGDSSYEQYF	TGTGCCAGCAGCTTAAAAGGCGACAGCTCCTACGAGCAGTACTTC
TRBV24-1	.	TRBJ2-5	CATSDLRWGETQYF	TGTGCCACCAGTGATTTGCGGTGGGGGGAGACCCAGTACTTC
TRBV19	.	TRBJ1-1	CASSISAGTNTEAFF	TGTGCCAGTAGTATAAGTGCAGGGACGAACACTGAAGCTTTCTTT
TRBV14	.	TRBJ2-5	CASSHPRGPSETQYF	TGTGCCAGCAGCCACCCCAGGGGCCCTTCGGAGACCCAGTACTTC